Below are 15 T cell receptor beta chains sequenced from a single sample in a study of T cell repertoires in cytomegalovirus infection. Their antigens are not known. TCRdb called the reads again in MiXCR, with one record for every CDR3 protein. The sample includes tens of thousands of distinct CDR3 sequences, roughly 20% of them seen just once. This specimen was CD8+ T cells from cultured PBMCs, taken from culture after CMV antigen stimulation. These receptors all stem from a human donor in good health (CMV status not recorded). Some clones in this sample may be carry-over from other donors' samples.

J is TRBJ1-4 and V is TRBV7-9, with a possible D match to TRBD1 (6 bases). V lost 0 bases, J lost 3 bases, and 14 bases lay in between. Per germline, CDR1 SEHNR and CDR2 FQNEAQ (reference sequence). This CDR3 has 17 amino acids. Here the CDR3 DNA reads TGTGCCAGCAGCTTAGCGGGGGCGGTGGCGGCTAATGAAAAACTGTTTTTT. As protein: CASSLAGAVAANEKLFF. Using reference TRBV7-9 and TRBJ1-4 for the parts outside the CDR3, the full variable domain is DTGVSQNPRHKITKRGQNVTFRCDPISEHNRLYWYRQTLGQGPEFLTYFQNEAQLEKSRLLSDRFSAERPKGSFSTLEIQRTEQGDSAMYLCASSLAGAVAANEKLFFGSGTQLSVL.

This clonotype was counted a few times. The rearrangement uses TRBV28 and TRBJ2-7; TRBD2 matches at 9 bases. The ends lost 3 bases at V and 3 bases at J; junction bases unmatched: 3. The germline V gene has CDR1 MDHEN and CDR2 SYDVKM. The CDR3 sequence is 14 residues long. The CDR3 sequence is CASSLTSGNYEQYF. The CDR3 DNA follows: TGTGCCAGCAGTTTGACTAGCGGCAACTACGAGCAGTACTTC.

This clonotype was recorded a few times. The chain recombines TRBV7-9 with TRBJ2-7; the D gene is possibly TRBD1 (6 bases). Germline lookup yields CDR1 SEHNR and CDR2 FQNEAQ (reference sequence). CDR3 length: 13 residues. V lost 1 base, J lost 2 bases, and 6 bases lay in between. The CDR3 nucleotides are TGTGCCAGCAGCTTAGACAGGGCCTACGAGCAGTACTTC. Translating gives CASSLDRAYEQYF.

This clonotype was seen a handful of times. The V and J genes are TRBV27 and TRBJ2-3; weak D call: TRBD2 (6 bases). CDR1 is MNHEY and CDR2 is SMNVEV in the germline V gene (reference sequence). With 4 bases removed from V and 5 bases from J, the gap between germline ends came to 16 bases. The CDR3 spans 15 residues. CDR3 nucleotides: TGTGCCAGCAGTTCCCCGGGACTCGGGGGAGATACGCAGTATTTT. Its translation: CASSSPGLGGDTQYF.

The V gene is TRBV11-2, the J gene TRBJ2-1; the D is unclear. This CDR3 contains 13 residues. CDR1 SGHAT and CDR2 FQNNGV come from the germline V gene. V shed 6 bases and J shed 7 bases, with 13 bases lying between them. The CDR3 sequence is CASSLGWQNEQFF. The CDR3 DNA reads TGTGCCAGCAGTCTAGGGTGGCAAAATGAGCAGTTCTTC.

V usage is TRBV7-2 and J usage is TRBJ1-4; D is perhaps TRBD1 (5 bases). Germline CDR1 is SGHTA and CDR2 is FQGNSA. Trimming shortened V by 2 bases and J by 2 bases, and 12 bases separated the two germline ends. This CDR3 region has 16 residues. The CDR3, as DNA: TGTGCCAGCAGCTTAAGATTGGCAGGGACTAATGAAAAACTGTTTTTT. It translates to CASSLRLAGTNEKLFF.

This sequence joins TRBV12-3 or TRBV12-4 and TRBJ1-1; D may be TRBD1 (5 bases). The CDR3 spans 16 residues. The V end lost 1 base, the J end lost 1 base, and 13 bases lay between the germline ends. The DNA of the CDR3 is TGTGCCAGCAGTTTAGGCTTCCTGGGGACGAACACTGAAGCTTTCTTT. Its translation is CASSLGFLGTNTEAFF.

This clonotype came up a few times. The chain joins TRBV7-8 to TRBJ2-7, with D perhaps TRBD1 or TRBD2 (5 bases each). Germline values: CDR1 SGHVS, CDR2 FQNEAQ. This CDR3 is built from 16 residues. Trimming cost V 5 bases and J 0 bases, with 17 bases left between them. The CDR3 here is CASSRTGDGSSYEQYF. The DNA of the CDR3 is TGTGCCAGCAGCCGAACCGGGGACGGAAGCTCCTACGAGCAGTACTTC. Looking up the rest from reference TRBV7-8 and TRBJ2-7 gives the full variable domain: GAGVSQSPRYKVAKRGQDVALRCDPISGHVSLFWYQQALGQGPEFLTYFQNEAQLDKSGLPSDRFFAERPEGSVSTLKIQRTQQEDSAVYLCASSRTGDGSSYEQYFGPGTRLTVT.

The chain combines TRBV25-1 with TRBJ2-2; no firm D call. Germline V lookup: CDR1 MGHDK, CDR2 SYGVNS. This CDR3 is built from 13 residues. Trimming stripped 6 bases from V and 2 bases from J, with 7 bases between. CDR3 region: CASSRFNTGELFF. CDR3 in DNA: TGTGCCAGCAGCAGATTCAACACCGGGGAGCTGTTTTTT.

The chain has TRBV7-2 and TRBJ2-2; tentatively, D is TRBD2 (5 bases). The ends were cut back, 2 bases at V and 6 bases at J, with 16 bases in the middle. The CDR3 loop spans 16 amino acids. Germline CDR1 is SGHTA and CDR2 is FQGNSA. CDR3 protein: CASSLYGLRPAGELFF. CDR3 in DNA: TGTGCCAGCAGCTTATATGGACTCCGCCCCGCCGGGGAGCTGTTTTTT.

This clonotype was detected only a few times. The rearrangement uses TRBV7-3 and TRBJ1-1; D unclear. In germline, CDR1 is SGHTA, CDR2 FQGTGA. Trimming stripped 3 bases from V and 5 bases from J, with 10 bases between. This CDR3 is built from 13 residues. The CDR3 spells CASSFRLATEAFF. In nucleotides, the CDR3 is TGTGCCAGCAGCTTTCGCCTAGCTACTGAAGCTTTCTTT.

This clonotype was counted between two and nine times. This rearrangement joins TRBV7-9 to TRBJ2-5; D remains unclear. Germline CDR1 is SEHNR and CDR2 is FQNEAQ (reference sequence). The V and J ends lost 7 bases and 5 bases respectively, with 14 bases between them. The CDR3 spans 13 residues. The CDR3 spells CASIAAGKETQYF. The DNA of the CDR3 is TGTGCCAGCATCGCGGCCGGAAAGGAGACCCAGTACTTC.

This clonotype was seen a few times. V gene TRBV4-3 combines with J gene TRBJ2-1; D unresolved. This CDR3 comprises 17 residues. In germline, CDR1 is LGHNA, CDR2 YSLEER. The germline V and J ends were trimmed by 0 bases and 0 bases, with 12 bases remaining between them. CDR3: CASSQDLVRSSYNEQFF. CDR3 DNA sequence: TGCGCCAGCAGCCAAGATCTGGTCCGCAGCTCCTACAATGAGCAGTTCTTC.

In its sample, this clonotype was seen a few times. This chain connects TRBV6-5 to TRBJ1-1, with D possibly being TRBD1 (5 bases). The CDR3 is 14 amino acids. The ends were cut back, 0 bases at V and 8 bases at J, with 13 bases in the middle. The V gene's germline CDR1 is MNHEY and CDR2 SVGAGI. The CDR3 protein is CASSYSGPGTEAFF. The CDR3 DNA is TGTGCCAGCAGTTACTCGGGTCCGGGGACCGAAGCTTTCTTT.

Concerning this clonotype itself: Since a much larger clone is just one base distant, this may be a read error. The J gene is TRBJ2-1, the V gene TRBV7-9, with TRBD1 as a possible D gene (6 bases). The CDR3 sequence is 15 residues long. Trimming cost V 4 bases and J 15 bases, with 25 bases left between them. Germline V gene sequence: CDR1 SEHNR, CDR2 FQNEAQ (reference sequence). The CDR3 DNA is TGTGCCAGCAGCTCGGACAGCATAGATGACAATGAGGGGTTCTTC. Translated, it gives CASSSDSIDDNEGFF. Based on the CDR3 plus reference TRBV7-9 and TRBJ2-1, the full variable domain is DTGVSQNPRHKITKRGQNVTFRCDPISEHNRLYWYRQTLGQGPEFLTYFQNEAQLEKSRLLSDRFSAERPKGSFSTLEIQRTEQGDSAMYLCASSSDSIDDNEGFFGPGTRLTVL.